This record concerns one T cell receptor (beta chain) sequence. This record belongs to a study of control samples from healthy donors and cancer patients. Clones were sequenced by immunoSEQ multiplex PCR, and TCRdb holds only the in-frame ones, with some missing. The sample has roughly 74,000 clones; 94% are singletons. Sequencing was performed on blood. This sequence was found in a woman in her late teens or twenties in good health.

In DNA, the CDR3 is TGCGCCAGCAATCGGGGCAGGGGAACCGGGGAGCTGTTTTTT. This gives the protein CASNRGRGTGELFF. The chain recombines TRBV23-1 with TRBJ2-2; D perhaps matches TRBD1 (6 bases). TRBV23-1 is given ORF status, its function remaining uncertain. Trimming removed 7 bases from V and 5 bases from J, with 14 bases in between. The CDR3 consists of 14 residues.